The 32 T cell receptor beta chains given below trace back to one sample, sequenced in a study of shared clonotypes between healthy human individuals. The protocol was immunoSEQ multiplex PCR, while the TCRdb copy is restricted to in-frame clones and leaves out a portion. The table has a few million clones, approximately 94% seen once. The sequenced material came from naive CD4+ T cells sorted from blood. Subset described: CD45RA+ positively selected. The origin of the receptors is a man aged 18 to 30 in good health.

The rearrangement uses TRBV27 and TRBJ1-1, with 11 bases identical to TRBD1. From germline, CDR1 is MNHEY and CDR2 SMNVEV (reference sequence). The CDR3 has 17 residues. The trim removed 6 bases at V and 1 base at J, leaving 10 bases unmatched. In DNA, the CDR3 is TGTGCCAGCAGGGTGGACAGGGGGCGTAGTACGAACACTGAAGCTTTCTTT. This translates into CASRVDRGRSTNTEAFF.

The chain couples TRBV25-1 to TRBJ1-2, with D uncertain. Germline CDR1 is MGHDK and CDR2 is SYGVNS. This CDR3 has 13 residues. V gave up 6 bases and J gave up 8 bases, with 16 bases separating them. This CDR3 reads CASSSGESGGYTF. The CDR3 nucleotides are TGTGCCAGCAGCTCCGGAGAAAGCGGGGGCTACACCTTC.

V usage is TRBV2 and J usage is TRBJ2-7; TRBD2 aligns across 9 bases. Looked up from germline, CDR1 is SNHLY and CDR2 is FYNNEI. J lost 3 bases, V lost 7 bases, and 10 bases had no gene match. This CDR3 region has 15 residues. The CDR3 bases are TGTGCCAGCACCCCCGAAAGCGGGAGGAGCTACGAGCAGTACTTC. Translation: CASTPESGRSYEQYF.

The CDR3 spells CASSSPGALGELFF. The CDR3 DNA sequence: TGTGCCAGCAGCTCCCCGGGAGCCTTGGGGGAGCTGTTTTTT. This chain joins TRBV5-4 and TRBJ2-2; perhaps TRBD2 as D (6 bases). The germline gives CDR1 SGHNT, CDR2 YYREEE (reference sequence). This CDR3 spans 14 amino acids. V lost 3 bases, J lost 8 bases, and 14 bases lay in between. Together with reference TRBV5-4 and TRBJ2-2, the CDR3 gives the full variable domain: ETGVTQSPTHLIKTRGQQVTLRCSSQSGHNTVSWYQQALGQGPQFIFQYYREEENGRGNFPPRFSGLQFPNYSSELNVNALELDDSALYLCASSSPGALGELFFGEGSRLTVL.

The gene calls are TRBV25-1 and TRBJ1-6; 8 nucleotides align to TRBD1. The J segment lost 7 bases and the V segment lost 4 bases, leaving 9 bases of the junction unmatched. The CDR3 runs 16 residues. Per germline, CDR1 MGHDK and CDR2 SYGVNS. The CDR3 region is CASSAATGAPNSPLHF. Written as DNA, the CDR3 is TGTGCCAGCAGTGCCGCGACAGGGGCTCCAAATTCACCCCTCCACTTT.

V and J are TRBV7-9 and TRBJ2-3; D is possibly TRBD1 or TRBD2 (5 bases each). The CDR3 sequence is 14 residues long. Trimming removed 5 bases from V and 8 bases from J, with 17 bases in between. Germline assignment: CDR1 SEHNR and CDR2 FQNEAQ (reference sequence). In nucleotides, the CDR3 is TGTGCCAGCAGCACCGGGGCCACCCCCGGTACGCAGTATTTT. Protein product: CASSTGATPGTQYF.

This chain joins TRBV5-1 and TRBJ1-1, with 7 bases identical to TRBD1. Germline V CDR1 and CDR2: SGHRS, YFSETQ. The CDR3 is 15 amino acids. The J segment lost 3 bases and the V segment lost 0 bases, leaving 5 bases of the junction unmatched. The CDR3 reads CASSLVQGVDTEAFF. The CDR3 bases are TGCGCCAGCAGCTTGGTGCAGGGGGTGGACACTGAAGCTTTCTTT.

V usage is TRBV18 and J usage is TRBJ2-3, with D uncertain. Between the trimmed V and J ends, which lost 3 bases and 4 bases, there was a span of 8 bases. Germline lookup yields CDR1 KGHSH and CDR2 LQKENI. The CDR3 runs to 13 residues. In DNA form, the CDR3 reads TGTGCCAGCTCACCGGTAGTATCAGATACGCAGTATTTT. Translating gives CASSPVVSDTQYF.

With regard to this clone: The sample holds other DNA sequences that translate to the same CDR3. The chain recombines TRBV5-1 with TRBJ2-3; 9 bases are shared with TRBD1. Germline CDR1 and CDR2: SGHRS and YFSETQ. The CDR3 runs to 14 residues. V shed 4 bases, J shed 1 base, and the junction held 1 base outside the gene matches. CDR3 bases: TGCGCCAGCAGCCGGGACAGGGGCACAGATACGCAGTATTTT. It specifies CASSRDRGTDTQYF.

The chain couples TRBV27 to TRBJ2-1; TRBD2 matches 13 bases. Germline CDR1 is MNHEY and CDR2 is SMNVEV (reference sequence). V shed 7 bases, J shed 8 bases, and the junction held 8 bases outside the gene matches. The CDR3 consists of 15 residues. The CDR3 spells CASIRLAGGLHEQFF. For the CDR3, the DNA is TGTGCCAGCATCCGACTAGCGGGGGGTCTGCATGAGCAGTTCTTC.

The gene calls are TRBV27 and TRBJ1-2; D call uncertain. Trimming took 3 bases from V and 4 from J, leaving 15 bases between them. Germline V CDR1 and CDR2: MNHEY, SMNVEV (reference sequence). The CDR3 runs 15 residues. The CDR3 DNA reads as TGTGCCAGCAGTTTGAGCAGTGGGGTAATCTATGGCTACACCTTC. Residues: CASSLSSGVIYGYTF.

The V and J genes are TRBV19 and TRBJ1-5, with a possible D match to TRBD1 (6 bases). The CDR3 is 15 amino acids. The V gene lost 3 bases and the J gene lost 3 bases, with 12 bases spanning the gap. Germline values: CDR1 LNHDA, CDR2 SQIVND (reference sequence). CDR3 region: CASSISRDNNQPQHF. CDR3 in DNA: TGTGCCAGTAGTATCTCCCGGGACAACAATCAGCCCCAGCATTTT.

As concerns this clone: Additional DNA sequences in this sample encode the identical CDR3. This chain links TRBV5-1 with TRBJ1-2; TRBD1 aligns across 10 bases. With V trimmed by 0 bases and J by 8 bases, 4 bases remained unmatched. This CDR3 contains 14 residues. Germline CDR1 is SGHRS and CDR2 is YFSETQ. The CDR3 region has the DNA TGCGCCAGCAGCTTGGAGGGACAGGGGCTGGGCTACACCTTC. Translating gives CASSLEGQGLGYTF.

This chain's CDR3 is CASSHRSATNEKLFF. In DNA, the CDR3 is TGCGCCAGCAGCCACCGGAGTGCAACTAATGAAAAACTGTTTTTT. The rearrangement uses TRBV4-1 and TRBJ1-4; D ambiguous. Trimming cost V 3 bases and J 0 bases, with 8 bases left between them. The CDR3 runs 15 residues. Germline V gives CDR1 MGHRA, CDR2 YSYEKL.

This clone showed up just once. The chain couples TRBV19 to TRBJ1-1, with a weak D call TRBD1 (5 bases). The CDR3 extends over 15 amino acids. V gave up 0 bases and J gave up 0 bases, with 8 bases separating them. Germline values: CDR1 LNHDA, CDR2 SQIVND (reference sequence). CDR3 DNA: TGTGCCAGTAGTATAGATGGGACCCTGAACACTGAAGCTTTCTTT. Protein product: CASSIDGTLNTEAFF.

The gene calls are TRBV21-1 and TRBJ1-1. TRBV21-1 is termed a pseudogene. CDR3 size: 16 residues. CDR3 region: CASSKADPKRSTEAFF. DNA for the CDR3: TGTGCCAGCAGCAAAGCCGATCCTAAGAGGAGCACTGAAGCTTTCTTT.

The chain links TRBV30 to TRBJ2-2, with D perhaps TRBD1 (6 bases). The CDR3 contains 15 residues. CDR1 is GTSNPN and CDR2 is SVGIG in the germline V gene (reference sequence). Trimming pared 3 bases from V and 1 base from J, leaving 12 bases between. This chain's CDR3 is CAWSRPDRNTGELFF. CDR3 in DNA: TGTGCCTGGAGCCGCCCGGACAGGAACACCGGGGAGCTGTTTTTT. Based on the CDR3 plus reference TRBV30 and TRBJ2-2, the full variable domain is SQTIHQWPATLVQPVGSPLSLECTVEGTSNPNLYWYRQAAGRGLQLLFYSVGIGQISSEVPQNLSASRPQDRQFILSSKKLLLSDSGFYLCAWSRPDRNTGELFFGEGSRLTVL.

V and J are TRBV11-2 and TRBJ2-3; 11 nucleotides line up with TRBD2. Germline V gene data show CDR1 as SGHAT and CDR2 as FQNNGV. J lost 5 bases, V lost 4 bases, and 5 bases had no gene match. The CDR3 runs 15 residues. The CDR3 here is CASSYLAGGLDTQYF. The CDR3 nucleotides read TGTGCCAGCAGCTACCTAGCGGGGGGCTTAGATACGCAGTATTTT.

The CDR3 sequence is CASRRDSVYEQYF. The DNA of the CDR3 is TGTGCCAGCAGAAGGGACTCCGTCTACGAGCAGTACTTC. This sequence joins TRBV6-5 and TRBJ2-7, with D possibly TRBD2 on 6 matching bases. CDR1 is MNHEY, CDR2 SVGAGI, per germline. Trimming left V 6 bases short and J 3 bases short, with 12 bases between. There are 13 residues in the CDR3.

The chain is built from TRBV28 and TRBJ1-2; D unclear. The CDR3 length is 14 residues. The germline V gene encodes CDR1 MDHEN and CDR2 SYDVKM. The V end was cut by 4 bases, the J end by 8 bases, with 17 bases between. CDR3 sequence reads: CASSSTGEAGGYTF. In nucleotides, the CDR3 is TGTGCCAGCAGTTCCACCGGGGAGGCGGGCGGCTACACCTTC.

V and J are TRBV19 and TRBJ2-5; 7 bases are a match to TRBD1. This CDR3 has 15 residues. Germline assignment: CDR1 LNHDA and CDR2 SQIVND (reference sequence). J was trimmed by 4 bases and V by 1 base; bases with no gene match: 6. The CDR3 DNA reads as TGTGCCAGTAGTATAGGCGACAGGGTCGGAGAGACCCAGTACTTC. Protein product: CASSIGDRVGETQYF.

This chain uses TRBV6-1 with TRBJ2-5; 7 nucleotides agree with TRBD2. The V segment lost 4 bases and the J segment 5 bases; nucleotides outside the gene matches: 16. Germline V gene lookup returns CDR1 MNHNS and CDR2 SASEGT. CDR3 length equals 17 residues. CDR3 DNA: TGTGCCAGCAGTGCCCCCTTACTAGCGAATTGGGGGGAGACCCAGTACTTC. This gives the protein CASSAPLLANWGETQYF.

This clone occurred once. The CDR3 DNA reads as TGTGCCAGCAGCGAGGCAGGGGATAATTCACCCCTCCACTTT. Protein sequence: CASSEAGDNSPLHF. The gene calls are TRBV9 and TRBJ1-6, with D possibly being TRBD1 (6 bases). Germline V gene sequence: CDR1 SGDLS, CDR2 YYNGEE. Trimming shortened V by 3 bases and J by 5 bases, and 9 bases separated the two germline ends. The CDR3 is made up of 14 amino acids.

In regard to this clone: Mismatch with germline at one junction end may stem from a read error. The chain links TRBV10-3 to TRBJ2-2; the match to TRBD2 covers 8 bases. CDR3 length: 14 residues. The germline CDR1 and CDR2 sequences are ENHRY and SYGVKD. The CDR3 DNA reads TGCGCGGGGGGAGGCACACGAAACACCGGGGAGCTGTTTTTT. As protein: CAGGGTRNTGELFF.

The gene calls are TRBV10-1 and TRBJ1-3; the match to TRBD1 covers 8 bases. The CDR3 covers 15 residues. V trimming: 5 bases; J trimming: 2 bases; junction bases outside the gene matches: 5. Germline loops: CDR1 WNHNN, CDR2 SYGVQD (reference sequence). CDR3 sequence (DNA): TGCGCCAGCAGTCCGGACAGGGAACCTGGAAACACCATATATTTT. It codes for CASSPDREPGNTIYF.

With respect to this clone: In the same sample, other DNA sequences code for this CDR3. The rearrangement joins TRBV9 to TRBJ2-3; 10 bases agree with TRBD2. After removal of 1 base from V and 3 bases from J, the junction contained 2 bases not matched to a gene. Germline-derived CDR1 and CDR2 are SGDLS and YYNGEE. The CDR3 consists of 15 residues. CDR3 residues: CASSVSSGSTDTQYF. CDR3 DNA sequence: TGTGCCAGCAGCGTATCTAGCGGGAGTACAGATACGCAGTATTTT.

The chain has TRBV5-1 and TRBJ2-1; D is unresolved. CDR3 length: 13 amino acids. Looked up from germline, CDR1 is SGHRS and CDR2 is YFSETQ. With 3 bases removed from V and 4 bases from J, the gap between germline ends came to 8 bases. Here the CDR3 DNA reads TGCGCCAGCAGCTCGGTAGAGTACAATGAGCAGTTCTTC. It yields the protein CASSSVEYNEQFF.

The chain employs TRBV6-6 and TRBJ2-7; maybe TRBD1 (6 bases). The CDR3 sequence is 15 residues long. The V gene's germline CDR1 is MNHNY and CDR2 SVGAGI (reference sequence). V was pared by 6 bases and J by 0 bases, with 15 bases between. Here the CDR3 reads CASRNRDRNSYEQYF. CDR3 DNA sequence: TGTGCCAGCAGAAACCGAGACAGGAACTCCTACGAGCAGTACTTC.

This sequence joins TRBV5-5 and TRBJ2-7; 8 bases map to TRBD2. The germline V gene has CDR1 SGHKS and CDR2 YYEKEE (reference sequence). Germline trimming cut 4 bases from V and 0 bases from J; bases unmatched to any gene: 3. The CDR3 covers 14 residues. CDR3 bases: TGTGCCAGCAGCACAAGCGGGAGCTCCTACGAGCAGTACTTC. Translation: CASSTSGSSYEQYF.

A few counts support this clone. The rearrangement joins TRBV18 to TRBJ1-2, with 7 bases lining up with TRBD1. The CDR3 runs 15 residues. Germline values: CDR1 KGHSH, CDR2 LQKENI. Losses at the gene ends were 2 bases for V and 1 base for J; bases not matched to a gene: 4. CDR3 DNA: TGTGCCAGCTCACCAGACGACAGGGTTAACTATGGCTACACCTTC. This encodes CASSPDDRVNYGYTF.

Written as DNA, the CDR3 is TGTGCCTGGAGCCGGACAGGGGTCGGTCAGCCCCAGCATTTT. It encodes CAWSRTGVGQPQHF. The gene calls are TRBV30 and TRBJ1-5; 9 nucleotides line up with TRBD1. V was pared by 3 bases and J by 6 bases, with 6 bases of the junction left unmatched. Germline lookup yields CDR1 GTSNPN and CDR2 SVGIG (reference sequence). This CDR3 region has 14 residues.

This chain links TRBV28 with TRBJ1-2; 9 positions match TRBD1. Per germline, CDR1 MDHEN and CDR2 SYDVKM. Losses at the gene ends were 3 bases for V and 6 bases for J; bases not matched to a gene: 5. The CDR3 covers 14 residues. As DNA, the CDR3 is TGTGCCAGCAGTTTCAACAGGGGGCTTCATGGCTACACCTTC. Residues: CASSFNRGLHGYTF.